The 18 T cell receptor beta chains below all came from one sample that was sequenced in a study of immune characterization of retroperitoneal liposarcoma. Each CDR3 protein gets one entry after TCRdb re-called the PCR reads with MiXCR. The sample yields about 10,000 distinct CDR3 sequences, over 25% seen once. Sequences were obtained from tumor tissue. These receptor sequences come from a female donor with retroperitoneal liposarcoma.

In its sample, this clonotype ranks as medium-sized. J is TRBJ2-1 and V is TRBV10-2, with 7 bases fitting TRBD2. The CDR3 runs to 16 residues. With 3 bases clipped from V and 10 bases from J, the junction kept 15 bases outside the gene matches. The V gene's germline CDR1 is WSHSY and CDR2 SAAADI. The CDR3 DNA is TGCGCCAGCAGTGAAAGTAGCGGGCTTATAGGCTCCGAGCAGTTCTTC. Its protein product is CASSESSGLIGSEQFF.

This clonotype was detected ten times or more. The chain recombines TRBV7-2 with TRBJ2-5; 11 bases fit TRBD2. The CDR3 totals 16 residues. The V gene end was trimmed by 4 bases and the J gene end by 3 bases; junction bases not matched to a gene: 7. Germline V lookup: CDR1 SGHTA, CDR2 FQGNSA. CDR3 DNA: TGTGCCAGCAGCTCAACCGGGACTAGCGGAAAAGAGACCCAGTACTTC. Its translation is CASSSTGTSGKETQYF.

The rearrangement uses TRBV7-2 and TRBJ2-1, with a possible D match to TRBD2 (6 bases). The CDR3 has 14 amino acids. Per germline, CDR1 SGHTA and CDR2 FQGNSA. The V end was cut by 2 bases, the J end by 10 bases, with 15 bases between. CDR3 bases: TGTGCCAGCAGCTTACTAGCGCGCGCCTACGAGCAGTTCTTC. This gives the protein CASSLLARAYEQFF.

This clonotype is deemed medium-sized (0.01 to 0.1%). This rearrangement joins TRBV6-1 to TRBJ1-5; 7 bases are shared with TRBD1. The CDR3 is 13 amino acids. With 11 bases clipped from V and 6 bases from J, the junction kept 10 bases outside the gene matches. CDR1 is MNHNS, CDR2 SASEGT, per germline. This chain's CDR3 is CAVDRERVQPQHF. As DNA, the CDR3 is TGTGCCGTCGACAGGGAAAGAGTTCAGCCCCAGCATTTT.

V usage is TRBV6-4 and J usage is TRBJ1-6; TRBD1 is a possible D gene (5 bases). V was trimmed by 6 bases and J by 6 bases, leaving 12 bases between them. Germline lookup yields CDR1 MRHNA and CDR2 SNTAGT. CDR3 length: 14 residues. The CDR3 DNA reads TGTGCCAGCAGCCGGGACGGTCTTAATTCACCCCTCCACTTT. Residues: CASSRDGLNSPLHF.

This clonotype was detected only a few times. The chain has TRBV11-1 and TRBJ2-1; either TRBD1 or TRBD2 may fit D (5 bases each). The DNA matches TRBJ2-7 better at its end, which makes the J call doubtful. This CDR3 region has 15 residues. The V gene's germline CDR1 is SGHAT and CDR2 FQDESV (reference sequence). The CDR3 loop is CASSLVWGPGNEQYF. The CDR3, as DNA: TGTGCCAGCAGCTTAGTATGGGGACCAGGCAATGAGCAGTACTTC.

The table lists this clonotype with many counts. J is TRBJ2-1 and V is TRBV11-1, with a tentative D call TRBD1 (5 bases). The ends were cut back, 5 bases at V and 10 bases at J, with 12 bases in the middle. This CDR3 is built from 12 residues. Germline V gene data show CDR1 as SGHAT and CDR2 as FQDESV (reference sequence). CDR3: CASSQGVFEQFF. CDR3 DNA sequence: TGTGCCAGCAGCCAAGGGGTTTTCGAGCAGTTCTTC.

This chain connects TRBV6-5 to TRBJ2-1; D perhaps matches TRBD1 (6 bases). The better agreement between TRBJ2-7 and the DNA end casts doubt on the J call. From germline, CDR1 is MNHEY and CDR2 SVGAGI. The CDR3 contains 13 residues. The CDR3 loop reads CASRGGPYNEQYF. The CDR3, as DNA: TGTGCCAGCAGAGGGGGTCCCTACAATGAGCAGTACTTC.

The rearrangement links TRBV12-3 or TRBV12-4 to TRBJ2-3; weak D call: TRBD1 (6 bases). The CDR3 is made up of 15 amino acids. V was clipped by 5 bases and J by 5 bases, with 17 bases between them. The CDR3 reads CASSRFQGFGDTQYF. Here the CDR3 DNA reads TGTGCCAGCAGTCGATTCCAGGGGTTTGGAGATACGCAGTATTTT.

The chain recombines TRBV6-1 with TRBJ2-4; D assignment may be TRBD1 or TRBD2 (5 bases each). The CDR3 runs 15 residues. V lost 5 bases and J lost 13, with 24 bases in between. Germline-derived CDR1 and CDR2 are MNHNS and SASEGT. This chain's CDR3 is CASSWQGQADNEQYF. The CDR3 coding sequence is TGTGCCAGCAGTTGGCAGGGCCAAGCGGACAATGAGCAGTACTTC.

The J gene is TRBJ2-1, the V gene TRBV11-1; perhaps TRBD1 as D (6 bases). V shed 5 bases and J shed 10 bases, with 18 bases lying between them. The CDR3 is 14 residues long. Per the germline V gene, CDR1 is SGHAT and CDR2 is FQDESV (reference sequence). CDR3 nucleotide sequence: TGTGCCAGCAGCCGTCGTTCAGGGGTCTACGAGCAGTTCTTC. As protein: CASSRRSGVYEQFF.

The chain links TRBV11-2 to TRBJ2-1; D remains ambiguous. CDR3 length equals 12 residues. Trimming took 5 bases from V and 10 from J, leaving 12 bases between them. Germline-derived CDR1 and CDR2 are SGHAT and FQNNGV. CDR3 nucleotide sequence: TGTGCCAGCAGCGCCTCGGTGAGCGAGCAGTTCTTC. Its translation is CASSASVSEQFF.

The gene calls are TRBV11-2 and TRBJ1-1, with D possibly being TRBD1 (6 bases). The germline V gene has CDR1 SGHAT and CDR2 FQNNGV. The CDR3 spans 15 residues. The V and J ends lost 3 bases and 1 base respectively, with 12 bases between them. This CDR3 is CASSFDRTWNTEAFF. CDR3 DNA sequence: TGTGCCAGCAGCTTCGACAGGACCTGGAACACTGAAGCTTTCTTT.

This clonotype was detected a few times. CDR3 residues: CASSENTDTQYF. The CDR3 coding sequence is TGTGCCAGCAGTGAAAACACAGATACGCAGTATTTT. V usage is TRBV6-1 and J usage is TRBJ2-3; D gene uncertain. The ends were cut back, 2 bases at V and 2 bases at J, with 2 bases in the middle. The CDR3 consists of 12 residues. Germline V gene data show CDR1 as MNHNS and CDR2 as SASEGT.

The J gene is TRBJ2-3, the V gene TRBV6-5, with D perhaps matching TRBD2 (6 bases). The germline gives CDR1 MNHEY, CDR2 SVGAGI. This CDR3 spans 15 amino acids. With 2 bases removed from V and 6 bases from J, the gap between germline ends came to 15 bases. The CDR3 region has the DNA TGTGCCAGCAGTTACGGCGGGGAGGACTACGATACGCAGTATTTT. Protein product: CASSYGGEDYDTQYF.

This CDR3 is CASISGSMNEQFF. DNA of the CDR3: TGCGCCAGCATCAGCGGGAGTATGAATGAGCAGTTCTTC. V is TRBV10-2 and J is TRBJ2-7; 8 bases are shared with TRBD2. The assigned J gene may be wrong: the sequence end matches TRBJ2-1 better. The germline V gene encodes CDR1 WSHSY and CDR2 SAAADI. The CDR3 runs 13 residues.

This clonotype was recorded at least ten times. This rearrangement joins TRBV27 to TRBJ2-1; D unclear. The J call may be mistaken, given a closer DNA end match to TRBJ2-7. The CDR3 loop spans 11 amino acids. In germline, CDR1 is MNHEY, CDR2 SMNVEV (reference sequence). The CDR3 reads CASSTTYEQYF. CDR3 nucleotide sequence: TGTGCCAGCAGTACCACATACGAGCAGTACTTC.

This clonotype is termed medium-sized. V is TRBV12-3 or TRBV12-4 and J is TRBJ2-5; TRBD2 agrees at 8 bases. V gave up 7 bases and J gave up 1 base; unmatched junction bases: 2. This CDR3 spans 13 amino acids. The CDR3 DNA reads TGTGCCAGCAAAGCGGGAGCCCAAGAGACCCAGTACTTC. Its translation: CASKAGAQETQYF.